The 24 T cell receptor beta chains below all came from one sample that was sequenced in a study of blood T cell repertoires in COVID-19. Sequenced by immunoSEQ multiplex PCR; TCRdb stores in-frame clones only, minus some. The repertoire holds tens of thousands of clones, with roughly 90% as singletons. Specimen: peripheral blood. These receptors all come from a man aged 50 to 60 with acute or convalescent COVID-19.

CDR3 region: CASSQEGTGGEAFF. Written as DNA, the CDR3 is TGTGCCAGCAGCCAAGAAGGAACGGGGGGAGAAGCTTTCTTT. The rearrangement joins TRBV3-1 (or the pseudogene TRBV3-2) to TRBJ1-1; TRBD1 might be the D (5 bases). The CDR3 length is 14 residues. V was clipped by 0 bases and J by 8 bases, with 13 bases between them. Per germline, CDR1 LGHDT and CDR2 YNNKEL (reference sequence).

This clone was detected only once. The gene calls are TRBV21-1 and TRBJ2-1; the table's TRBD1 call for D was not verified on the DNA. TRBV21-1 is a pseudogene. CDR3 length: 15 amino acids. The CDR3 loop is CASSTPGQNSNEQFF. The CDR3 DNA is TGTGCCAGCAGCACACCGGGACAGAATTCCAATGAGCAGTTCTTC.

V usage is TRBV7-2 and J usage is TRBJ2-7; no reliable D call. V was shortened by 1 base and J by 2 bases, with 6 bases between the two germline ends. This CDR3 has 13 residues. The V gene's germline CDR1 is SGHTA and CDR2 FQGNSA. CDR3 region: CASSLDRTYEQYV. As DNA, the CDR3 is TGTGCCAGCAGCTTAGACAGAACCTACGAGCAGTACGTC.

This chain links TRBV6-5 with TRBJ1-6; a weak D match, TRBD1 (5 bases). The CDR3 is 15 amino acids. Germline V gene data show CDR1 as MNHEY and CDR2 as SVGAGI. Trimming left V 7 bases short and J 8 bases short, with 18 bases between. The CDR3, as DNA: TGTGCCAGCACCTCCGACGGGGGTTACGATTCACCCCTCCACTTT. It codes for CASTSDGGYDSPLHF.

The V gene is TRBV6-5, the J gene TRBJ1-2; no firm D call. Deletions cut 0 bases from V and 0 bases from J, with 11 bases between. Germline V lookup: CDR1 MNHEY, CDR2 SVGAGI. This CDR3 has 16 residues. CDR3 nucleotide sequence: TGTGCCAGCAGTTACTCCTTCGCGAGAGCTAACTATGGCTACACCTTC. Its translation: CASSYSFARANYGYTF.

CDR3 nucleotides: TGTGCCAGCAGCGGAGCGAGCACAGATACGCAGTATTTT. Translation gives CASSGASTDTQYF. V and J are TRBV27 and TRBJ2-3; D remains ambiguous. The CDR3 spans 13 residues. In germline, CDR1 is MNHEY, CDR2 SMNVEV (reference sequence). Trimming cost V 6 bases and J 0 bases, with 7 bases left between them.

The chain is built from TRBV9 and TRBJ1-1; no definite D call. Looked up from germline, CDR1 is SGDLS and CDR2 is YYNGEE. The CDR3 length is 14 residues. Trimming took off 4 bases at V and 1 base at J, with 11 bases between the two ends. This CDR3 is CASSPRMGNTEAFF. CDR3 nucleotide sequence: TGTGCCAGCAGCCCTAGGATGGGGAACACTGAAGCTTTCTTT.

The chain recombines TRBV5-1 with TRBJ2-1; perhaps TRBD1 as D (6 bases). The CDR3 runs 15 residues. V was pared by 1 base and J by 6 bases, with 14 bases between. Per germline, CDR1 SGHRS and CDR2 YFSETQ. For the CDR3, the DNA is TGCGCCAGCAGCTTGTCAGGGGTAGTTATCAATGAGCAGTTCTTC. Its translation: CASSLSGVVINEQFF.

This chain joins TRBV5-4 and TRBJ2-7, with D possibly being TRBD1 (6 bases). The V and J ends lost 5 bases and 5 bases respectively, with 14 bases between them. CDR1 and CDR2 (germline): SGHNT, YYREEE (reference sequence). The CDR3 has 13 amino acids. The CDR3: CASRKTGMNEQYF. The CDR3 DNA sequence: TGTGCCAGCAGGAAAACAGGGATGAACGAGCAGTACTTC. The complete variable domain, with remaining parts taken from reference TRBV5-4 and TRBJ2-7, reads ETGVTQSPTHLIKTRGQQVTLRCSSQSGHNTVSWYQQALGQGPQFIFQYYREEENGRGNFPPRFSGLQFPNYSSELNVNALELDDSALYLCASRKTGMNEQYFGPGTRLTVT.

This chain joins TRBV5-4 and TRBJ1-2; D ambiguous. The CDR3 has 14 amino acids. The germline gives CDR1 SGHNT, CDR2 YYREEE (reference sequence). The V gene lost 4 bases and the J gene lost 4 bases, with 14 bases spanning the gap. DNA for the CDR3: TGTGCCAGCAGCCCGTCGGGAGGCGTCTATGGCTACACCTTC. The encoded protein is CASSPSGGVYGYTF.

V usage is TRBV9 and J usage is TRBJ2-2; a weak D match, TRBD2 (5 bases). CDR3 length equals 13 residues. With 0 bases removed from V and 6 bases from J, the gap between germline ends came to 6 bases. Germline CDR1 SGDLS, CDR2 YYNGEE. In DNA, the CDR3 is TGTGCCAGCAGCGTAGTGGAGGCCGGGGAGCTGTTTTTT. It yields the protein CASSVVEAGELFF.

Here the CDR3 DNA reads TGCAGCGTTGCGGGACTCCAAGCCCCCGAAGCTTTCTTT. Translated: CSVAGLQAPEAFF. The chain employs TRBV29-1 and TRBJ1-1; weak D call: TRBD1 (5 bases). The CDR3 extends over 13 amino acids. With 4 bases removed from V and 8 bases from J, the gap between germline ends came to 17 bases. Germline values: CDR1 SQVTM, CDR2 ANQGSEA. The full variable domain, in which reference TRBV29-1 and TRBJ1-1 provide the parts outside the CDR3, is SAVISQKPSRDICQRGTSLTIQCQVDSQVTMMFWYRQQPGQSLTLIATANQGSEATYESGFVIDKFPISRPNLTFSTLTVSNMSPEDSSIYLCSVAGLQAPEAFFGQGTRLTVV.

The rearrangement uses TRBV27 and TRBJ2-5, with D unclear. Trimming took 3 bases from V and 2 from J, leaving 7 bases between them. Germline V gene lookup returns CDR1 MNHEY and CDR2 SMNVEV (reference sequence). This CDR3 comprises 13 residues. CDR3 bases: TGTGCCAGCAGTTTGGGCAGTCAAGAGACCCAGTACTTC. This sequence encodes CASSLGSQETQYF.

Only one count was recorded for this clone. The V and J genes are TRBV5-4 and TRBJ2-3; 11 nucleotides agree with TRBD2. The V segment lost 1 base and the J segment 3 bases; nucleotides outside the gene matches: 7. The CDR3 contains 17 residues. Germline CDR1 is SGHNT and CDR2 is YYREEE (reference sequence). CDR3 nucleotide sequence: TGTGCCAGCAGCTTGCGTCCGACTAGCGGGACGACAGATACGCAGTATTTT. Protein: CASSLRPTSGTTDTQYF.

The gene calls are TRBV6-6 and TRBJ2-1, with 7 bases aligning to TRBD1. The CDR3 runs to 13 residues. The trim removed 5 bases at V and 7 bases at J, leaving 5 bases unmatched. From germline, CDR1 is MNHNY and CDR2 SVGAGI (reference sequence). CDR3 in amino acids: CASSPDRVNEQFF. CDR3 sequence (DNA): TGTGCCAGCAGTCCTGACAGGGTGAATGAGCAGTTCTTC.

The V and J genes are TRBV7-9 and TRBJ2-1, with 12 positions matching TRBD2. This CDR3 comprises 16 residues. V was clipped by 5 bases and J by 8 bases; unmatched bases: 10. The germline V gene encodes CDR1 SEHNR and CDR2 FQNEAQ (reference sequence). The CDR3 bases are TGTGCCAGCAGCCCCTCCGGGCTAGCGGGGGGGTATGAGCAGTTCTTC. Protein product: CASSPSGLAGGYEQFF.

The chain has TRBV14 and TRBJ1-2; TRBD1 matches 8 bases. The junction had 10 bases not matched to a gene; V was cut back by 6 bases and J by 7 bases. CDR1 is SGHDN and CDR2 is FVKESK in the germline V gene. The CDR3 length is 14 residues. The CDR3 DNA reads TGTGCCAGCAGTTCCGACAGGGGAGGTTTTGGCTACACCTTC. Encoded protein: CASSSDRGGFGYTF.

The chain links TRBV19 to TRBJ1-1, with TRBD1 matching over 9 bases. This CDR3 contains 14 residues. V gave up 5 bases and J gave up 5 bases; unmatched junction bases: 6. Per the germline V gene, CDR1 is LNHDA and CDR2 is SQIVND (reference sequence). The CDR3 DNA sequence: TGTGCCAGTAGTGGGGGACAGGGTGGAACTGAAGCTTTCTTT. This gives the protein CASSGGQGGTEAFF.

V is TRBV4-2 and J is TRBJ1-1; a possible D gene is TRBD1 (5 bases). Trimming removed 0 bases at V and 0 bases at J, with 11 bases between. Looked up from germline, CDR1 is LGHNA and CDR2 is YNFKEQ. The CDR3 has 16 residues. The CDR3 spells CASSQEPTAMNTEAFF. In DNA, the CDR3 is TGTGCCAGCAGCCAAGAACCGACAGCTATGAACACTGAAGCTTTCTTT.

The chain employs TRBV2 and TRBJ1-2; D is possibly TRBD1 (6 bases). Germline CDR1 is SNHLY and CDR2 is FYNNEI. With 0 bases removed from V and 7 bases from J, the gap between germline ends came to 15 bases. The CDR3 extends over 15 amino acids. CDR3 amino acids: CASSEALRTAGGYTF. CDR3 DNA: TGTGCCAGCAGTGAAGCGCTTCGGACAGCAGGTGGCTACACCTTC. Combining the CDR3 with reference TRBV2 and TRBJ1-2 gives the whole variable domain EPEVTQTPSHQVTQMGQEVILRCVPISNHLYFYWYRQILGQKVEFLVSFYNNEISEKSEIFDDQFSVERPDGSNFTLKIRSTKLEDSAMYFCASSEALRTAGGYTFGSGTRLTVV.

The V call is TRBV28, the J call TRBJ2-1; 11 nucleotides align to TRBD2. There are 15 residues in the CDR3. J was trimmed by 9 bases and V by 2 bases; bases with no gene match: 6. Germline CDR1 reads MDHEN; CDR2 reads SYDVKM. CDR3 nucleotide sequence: TGTGCCAGCAGTTTACTAGCGGGAGGTTCCGCTGAGCAGTTCTTC. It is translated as CASSLLAGGSAEQFF.

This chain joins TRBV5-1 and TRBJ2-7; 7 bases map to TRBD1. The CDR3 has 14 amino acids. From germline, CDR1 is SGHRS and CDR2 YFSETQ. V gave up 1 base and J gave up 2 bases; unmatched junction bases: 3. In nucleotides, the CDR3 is TGCGCCAGCAGCTTGACAGGGGACCCCTACGAGCAGTACGTC. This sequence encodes CASSLTGDPYEQYV.

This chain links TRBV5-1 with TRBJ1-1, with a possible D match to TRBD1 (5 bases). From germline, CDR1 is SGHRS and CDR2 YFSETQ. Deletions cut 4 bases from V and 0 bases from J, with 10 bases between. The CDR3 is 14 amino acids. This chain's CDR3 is CASSPTAMNTEAFF. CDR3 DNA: TGCGCCAGCAGCCCGACAGCCATGAACACTGAAGCTTTCTTT.

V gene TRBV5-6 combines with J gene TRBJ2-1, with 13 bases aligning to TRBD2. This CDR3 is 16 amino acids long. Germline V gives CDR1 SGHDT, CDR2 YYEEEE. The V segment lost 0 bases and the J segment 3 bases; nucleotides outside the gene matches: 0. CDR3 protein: CASSLGLAGGYNEQFF. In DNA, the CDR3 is TGTGCCAGCAGCTTGGGACTAGCGGGGGGCTACAATGAGCAGTTCTTC.